The source of this TCR beta chain is a study of early stage breast cancer tumors. Study background: The ER+/PR+/HER2- tumors included eight ductal and a few lobular carcinomas. Points from the study as a whole: Tumors had approximately 2.7-fold higher T cell density than normal breast. Commonly generated sequences made up most enriched TCRB sequences shared between patients.

The protocol was immunoSEQ multiplex PCR, while the TCRdb copy is restricted to in-frame clones and leaves out a portion. The repertoire consists of about 28,000 clones, with around three fifths occurring once and the leading ten covering more than 8%. As for this clone: Its target is not known.

The CDR3 covers 14 residues. J was trimmed by 8 bases and V by 5 bases; bases with no gene match: 8. Germline assignment: CDR1 MNHNY and CDR2 SVGAGI (reference sequence). The V and J genes are TRBV6-6 and TRBJ2-1, with TRBD2 identical over 8 bases. Sequenced input: breast tumor tissue. The sequence was collected from a person aged 45 to 59 with breast cancer. CDR3 in amino acids: CASSGPGLVDEQFF. CDR3 nucleotide sequence: TGTGCCAGCAGTGGCCCGGGACTAGTCGATGAGCAGTTCTTC.